These 12 T cell receptor beta chains were all obtained from the same sample, sequenced in a study of post-analysis software for immune sequencing data. The antigens of these receptors remain unknown. Findings and limits, study-wide: Controls showed lower frequencies than patients for a handful of TRBV segments, and TRBV5-6, TRBV5-1 and TRBV20-1 were among these.

cDNA libraries of TCR beta carried unique molecular identifiers. TCRdb called the PCR reads again in MiXCR, with one record for every CDR3 protein. The profile shows about 380,000 distinct CDR3 sequences, 30% to 45% of them singletons. Sample: blood. Every receptor here comes from a girl aged 5-17 years with multiple sclerosis.

This clonotype was picked up a small number of times. This chain joins TRBV2 and TRBJ2-5; 9 bases map to TRBD2. Unmatched junction bases numbered 7, after V lost 4 bases and J lost 4 bases. Germline V gene sequence: CDR1 SNHLY, CDR2 FYNNEI. This CDR3 is 15 amino acids long. Written as DNA, the CDR3 is TGTGCCAGCAGTGGCTTGGGACTAGCAGGAGAGACCCAGTACTTC. It is translated as CASSGLGLAGETQYF.

V is TRBV29-1 and J is TRBJ2-3, with D hard to call. Germline CDR1 SQVTM, CDR2 ANQGSEA. The CDR3 covers 14 residues. With 4 bases removed from V and 0 bases from J, the gap between germline ends came to 11 bases. CDR3 protein: CSVAQAISTDTQYF. The CDR3 bases are TGCAGCGTTGCACAAGCGATTAGCACAGATACGCAGTATTTT.

The rearrangement links TRBV20-1 to TRBJ2-5, with TRBD1 matching over 8 bases. After removal of 2 bases from V and 5 bases from J, the junction contained 10 bases not matched to a gene. This CDR3 has 15 amino acids. The V gene's germline CDR1 is DFQATT and CDR2 SNEGSKA (reference sequence). The CDR3 DNA sequence: TGCAGTGCTAGAACCAGCCTCGACAGGGGTGAGACCCAGTACTTC. Its translation is CSARTSLDRGETQYF.

This rearrangement joins TRBV7-2 to TRBJ2-7, with 11 bases aligning to TRBD2. The length of the CDR3 is 18 residues. Looked up from germline, CDR1 is SGHTA and CDR2 is FQGNSA. The J segment lost 2 bases and the V segment lost 2 bases, leaving 11 bases of the junction unmatched. The CDR3 region is CASSLRGRLAGKTYEQYF. The CDR3, as DNA: TGTGCCAGCAGCTTAAGGGGGAGACTAGCGGGGAAAACCTACGAGCAGTACTTC.

This clonotype was counted at least ten times. This chain uses TRBV7-6 with TRBJ2-7; D possibly uses TRBD1 or TRBD2 (5 bases each). CDR1 is SGHVS, CDR2 FNYEAQ, per germline. This CDR3 has 13 amino acids. The V and J ends lost 5 bases and 3 bases respectively, with 11 bases between them. The DNA of the CDR3 is TGTGCCAGCAGCCCGGGGCCAGTCTACGAGCAGTACTTC. Residues: CASSPGPVYEQYF.

This clonotype was recorded many times. The chain carries TRBV12-3 or TRBV12-4 and TRBJ2-6; D gene unclear. V gave up 3 bases and J gave up 4 bases, with 13 bases separating them. The CDR3 sequence is 16 residues long. The CDR3 coding sequence is TGTGCCAGCAGTTTCAACCCAACCCCGGGGGCCAACGTCCTGACTTTC. Translated: CASSFNPTPGANVLTF.

The chain carries TRBV2 and TRBJ2-5, with D tentatively TRBD2 (7 bases). Germline-derived CDR1 and CDR2 are SNHLY and FYNNEI. The CDR3 runs to 17 residues. Trimming took 8 bases from V and 4 from J, leaving 26 bases between them. The CDR3 protein is CASGGMGGGGPLETQYF. CDR3 DNA: TGTGCCAGCGGAGGTATGGGTGGCGGGGGCCCATTAGAGACCCAGTACTTC.

This clonotype appeared a few times. The V call is TRBV27, the J call TRBJ2-1, with TRBD1 matching over 7 bases. V dropped 0 bases and J dropped 10; count of bases not matched to a gene: 6. The CDR3 extends over 14 amino acids. Germline CDR1 and CDR2: MNHEY and SMNVEV (reference sequence). CDR3 residues: CASSLSLRGGEQFF. The CDR3 DNA reads TGTGCCAGCAGTTTATCGCTCAGAGGGGGCGAGCAGTTCTTC.

Comment on this clonotype: Mismatch with germline at one junction end may stem from a read error. V and J are TRBV7-2 and TRBJ2-7; D gene unclear. The germline V gene encodes CDR1 SGHTA and CDR2 FQGNSA. This CDR3 comprises 15 residues. CDR3 DNA sequence: TGTGCCAGCAGCCCAGAGAGAGGCCTCACCTACGGGCAGTACTTC. Translation gives CASSPERGLTYGQYF. Based on the CDR3 plus reference TRBV7-2 and TRBJ2-7, the full variable domain is GAGVSQSPSNKVTEKGKDVELRCDPISGHTALYWYRQSLGQGLEFLIYFQGNSAPDKSGLPSDRFSAERTGGSVSTLTIQRTQQEDSAVYLCASSPERGLTYGQYFGPGTRLTVT.

The chain recombines TRBV7-2 with TRBJ2-7, with D perhaps TRBD1 (5 bases). V was clipped by 7 bases and J by 2 bases, with 12 bases between them. This CDR3 region has 13 residues. CDR1 is SGHTA, CDR2 FQGNSA, per germline. The CDR3 nucleotides are TGTGCCAGCAATAGGGGAAAGGCCTACGAGCAGTACTTC. It yields the protein CASNRGKAYEQYF.

This clonotype was picked up a small number of times. V is TRBV28 and J is TRBJ2-7; D may be TRBD1 (5 bases). Trimming pared 5 bases from V and 1 base from J, leaving 18 bases between. The CDR3 totals 16 residues. Germline V gene sequence: CDR1 MDHEN, CDR2 SYDVKM. CDR3 region: CASSVNLQGYSYEQYF. The CDR3 coding sequence is TGTGCCAGCAGTGTAAACCTTCAGGGATATTCCTACGAGCAGTACTTC.

The chain recombines TRBV29-1 with TRBJ2-2; the D gene is possibly TRBD2 (6 bases). V lost 7 bases and J 7 bases, leaving 19 bases between the germline ends. Germline CDR1 SQVTM, CDR2 ANQGSEA. The CDR3 consists of 14 residues. CDR3 nucleotides: TGCAGCGCCGGGACTGACTTCGCGGTCGGGGAGCTGTTTTTT. Translated, it gives CSAGTDFAVGELFF.